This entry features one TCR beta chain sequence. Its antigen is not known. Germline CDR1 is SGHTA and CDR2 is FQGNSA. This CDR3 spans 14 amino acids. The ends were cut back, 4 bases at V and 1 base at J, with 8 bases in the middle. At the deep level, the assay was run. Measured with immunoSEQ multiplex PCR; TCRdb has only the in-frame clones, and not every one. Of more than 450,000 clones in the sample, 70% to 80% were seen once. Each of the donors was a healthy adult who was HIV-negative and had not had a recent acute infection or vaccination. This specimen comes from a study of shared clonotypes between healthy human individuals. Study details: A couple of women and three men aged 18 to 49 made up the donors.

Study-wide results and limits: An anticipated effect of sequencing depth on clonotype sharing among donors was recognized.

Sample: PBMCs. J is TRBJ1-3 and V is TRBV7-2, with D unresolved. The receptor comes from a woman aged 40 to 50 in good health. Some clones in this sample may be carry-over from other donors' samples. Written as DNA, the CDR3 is TGTGCCAGCAGCTACGGCGGTTCTGGAAACACCATATATTTT. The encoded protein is CASSYGGSGNTIYF.